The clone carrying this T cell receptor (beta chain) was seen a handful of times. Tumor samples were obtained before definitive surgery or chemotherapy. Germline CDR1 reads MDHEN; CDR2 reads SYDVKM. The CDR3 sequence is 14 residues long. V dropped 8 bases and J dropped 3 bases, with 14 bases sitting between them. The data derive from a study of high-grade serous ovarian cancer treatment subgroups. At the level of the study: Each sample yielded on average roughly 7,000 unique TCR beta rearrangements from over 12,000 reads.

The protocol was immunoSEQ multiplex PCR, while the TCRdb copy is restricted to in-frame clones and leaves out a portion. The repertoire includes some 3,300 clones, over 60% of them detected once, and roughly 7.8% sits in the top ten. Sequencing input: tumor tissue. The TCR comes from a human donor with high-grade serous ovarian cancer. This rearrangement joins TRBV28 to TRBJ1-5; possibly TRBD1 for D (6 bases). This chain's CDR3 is CASHSQGNNQPQHF. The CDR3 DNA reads TGTGCCAGCCATTCTCAGGGGAACAATCAGCCCCAGCATTTT.